This TCR beta chain derives from a study of T-cell reconstitution after alpha-beta-depleted transplantation in children. Preparation of the TCRbeta library used unique molecular identifiers. Via MiXCR, TCRdb re-called the PCR reads, giving one row per CDR3 protein. The sample yields some 300,000 distinct CDR3 sequences, roughly 7.8% seen once. General study findings and limits: Reportedly, roughly two months post-transplant, alpha-beta T cells arose from several hundred expanded graft clones. Newly produced T cells mostly provided counts and TCRbeta diversity after one year, as hyperexpanded clones declined. Certain patients had high TCRbeta diversity at day 60, and it came from recipient T cells and thymic progenitors that survived.

V shed 7 bases and J shed 7 bases, with 14 bases lying between them. CDR1 is MNHEY and CDR2 is SVGEGT in the germline V gene. This CDR3 has 13 residues. This clonotype was detected many times. Its antigen is not identified. The chain employs TRBV6-2 or TRBV6-3 and TRBJ2-1; perhaps TRBD1 as D (5 bases). This TCR was sampled from a female patient aged 2-9 years who had a stem cell transplant for Fanconi anemia, so the T cells may come from the graft donor. The source was peripheral blood, collected 360 days after TCRalphabeta/CD19-depleted stem cell transplant. The CDR3 DNA follows: TGTGCCAGCACCGTGTGGTCAGGGAATGAGCAGTTCTTC. This translates into CASTVWSGNEQFF.